This entry describes one T cell receptor (beta chain). The record originates from a study of blood T cell repertoires in COVID-19. Libraries were prepared by immunoSEQ multiplex PCR; TCRdb keeps only in-frame clonotypes and omits some of them. The data hold 250,000 to 300,000 clones, with approximately 87% observed a single time. Germline assignment: CDR1 KGHDR and CDR2 SFDVKD. After removal of 3 bases from V and 1 base from J, the junction contained 6 bases not matched to a gene. The CDR3 contains 16 residues. The chain employs TRBV24-1 and TRBJ2-3, with 7 bases identical to TRBD2. The sequence came from a man aged 55 to 70 who had recovered from COVID-19. Sequencing was performed on peripheral blood. Here the CDR3 reads CATSDPIAGGTDTQYF. Written as DNA, the CDR3 is TGTGCCACCAGTGATCCCATAGCGGGCGGCACAGATACGCAGTATTTT.